The 5 T cell receptor beta chains reported below all come from one sample, sequenced in a study of cytomegalovirus exposure and HLA in healthy donors. The primer mix had 60 Vbeta and 13 Jbeta primers. This table comes from immunoSEQ multiplex PCR, and its TCRdb copy is limited to in-frame clones, with some not included. In total, the table holds tens of thousands of clones. Material: PBMCs. The receptor source for this set is a man between 45 and 60 years old in good health and CMV-seropositive.

The chain combines TRBV25-1 with TRBJ1-1; 8 bases agree with TRBD1. The CDR3 extends over 15 amino acids. Trimming cost V 3 bases and J 1 base; bases outside gene matches: 4. The germline gives CDR1 MGHDK, CDR2 SYGVNS. The CDR3, as DNA: TGTGCCAGCAGTGAGGGGGGGACAGGGAACACTGAAGCTTTCTTT. This codes for CASSEGGTGNTEAFF.

The chain combines TRBV13 with TRBJ2-1; D unresolved. From germline, CDR1 is PRHDT and CDR2 FYEKMQ (reference sequence). V shed 5 bases and J shed 4 bases, with 6 bases lying between them. This CDR3 has 12 residues. DNA of the CDR3: TGTGCCAGCAGCGCACTATACAATGAGCAGTTCTTC. Amino acids: CASSALYNEQFF.

The rearrangement joins TRBV29-1 to TRBJ2-3, with TRBD2 matching 10 bases. Germline CDR1 SQVTM, CDR2 ANQGSEA. The length of the CDR3 is 17 residues. The V segment lost 2 bases and the J segment 4 bases; nucleotides outside the gene matches: 12. CDR3 amino acids: CSVELGRLAGVADTQYF. Here the CDR3 DNA reads TGCAGCGTTGAATTAGGACGGCTAGCGGGAGTCGCAGATACGCAGTATTTT.

V gene TRBV11-3 combines with J gene TRBJ1-1, with D tentatively TRBD1 (6 bases). CDR1 and CDR2 from the germline V gene are SGHNT and YENEEA. The CDR3 loop spans 14 amino acids. Trimming took 6 bases from V and 5 from J, leaving 16 bases between them. The chain's CDR3 is CASSYETGRTEAFF. For the CDR3, the DNA is TGTGCCAGCAGTTACGAAACAGGGCGTACTGAAGCTTTCTTT.

V is TRBV4-1 and J is TRBJ2-1; TRBD2 matches 10 bases. Unmatched junction bases numbered 5, after V lost 4 bases and J lost 2 bases. Germline V gene lookup returns CDR1 MGHRA and CDR2 YSYEKL. The CDR3 is made up of 16 amino acids. CDR3 region: CASSRVGLAAYNEQFF. Written as DNA, the CDR3 is TGCGCCAGCAGCCGAGTAGGACTAGCGGCCTACAATGAGCAGTTCTTC.